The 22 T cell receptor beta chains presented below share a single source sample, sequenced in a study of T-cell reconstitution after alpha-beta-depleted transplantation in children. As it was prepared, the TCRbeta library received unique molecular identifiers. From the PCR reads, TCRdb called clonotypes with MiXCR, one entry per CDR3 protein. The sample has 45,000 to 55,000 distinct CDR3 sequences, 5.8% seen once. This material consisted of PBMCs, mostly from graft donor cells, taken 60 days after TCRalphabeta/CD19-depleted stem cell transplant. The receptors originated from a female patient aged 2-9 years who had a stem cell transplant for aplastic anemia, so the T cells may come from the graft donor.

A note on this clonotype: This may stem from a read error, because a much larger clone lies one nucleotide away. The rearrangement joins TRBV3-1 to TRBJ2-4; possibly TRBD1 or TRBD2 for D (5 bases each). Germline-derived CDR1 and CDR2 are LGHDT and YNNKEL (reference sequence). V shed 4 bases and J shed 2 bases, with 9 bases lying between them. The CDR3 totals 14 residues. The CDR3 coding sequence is TGTGCCAGCAGCCTAGAGGGGTCCAAAAACATTCAGTACTTC. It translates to CASSLEGSKNIQYF.

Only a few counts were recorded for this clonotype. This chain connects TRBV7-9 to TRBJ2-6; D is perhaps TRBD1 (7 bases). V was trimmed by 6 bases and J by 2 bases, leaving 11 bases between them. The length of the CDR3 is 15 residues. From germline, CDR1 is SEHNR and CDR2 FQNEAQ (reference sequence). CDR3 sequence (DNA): TGTGCCAGCAGGTCCAGGGGGGCTGGGGCCAACGTCCTGACTTTC. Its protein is CASRSRGAGANVLTF.

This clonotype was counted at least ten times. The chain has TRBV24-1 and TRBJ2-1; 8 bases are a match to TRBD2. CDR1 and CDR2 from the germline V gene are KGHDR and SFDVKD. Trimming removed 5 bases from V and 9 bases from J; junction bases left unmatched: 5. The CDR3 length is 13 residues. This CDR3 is CATSAGGPVEQFF. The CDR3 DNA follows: TGTGCCACCAGTGCGGGAGGGCCAGTTGAGCAGTTCTTC.

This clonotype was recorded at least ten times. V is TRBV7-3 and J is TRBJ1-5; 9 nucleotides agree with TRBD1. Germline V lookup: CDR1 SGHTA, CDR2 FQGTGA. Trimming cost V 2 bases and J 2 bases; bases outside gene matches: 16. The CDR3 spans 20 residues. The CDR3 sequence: CASSLLPPTGGGEGNQPQHF. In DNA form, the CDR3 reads TGTGCCAGCAGCTTACTCCCGCCGACAGGGGGGGGCGAGGGCAATCAGCCCCAGCATTTT.

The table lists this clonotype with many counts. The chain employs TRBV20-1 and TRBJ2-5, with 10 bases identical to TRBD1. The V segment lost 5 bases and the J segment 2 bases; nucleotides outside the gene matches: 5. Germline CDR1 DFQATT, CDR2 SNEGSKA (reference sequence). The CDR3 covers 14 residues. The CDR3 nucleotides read TGCAGTGCTCCCGGACAGGGGGGACAAGAGACCCAGTACTTC. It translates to CSAPGQGGQETQYF.

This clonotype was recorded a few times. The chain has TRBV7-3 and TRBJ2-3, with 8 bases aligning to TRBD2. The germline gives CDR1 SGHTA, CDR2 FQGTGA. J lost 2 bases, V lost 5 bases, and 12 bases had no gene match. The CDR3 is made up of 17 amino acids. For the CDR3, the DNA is TGTGCCAGCAGCCCACACTTCACGGGGGGGAACACAGATACGCAGTATTTT. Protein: CASSPHFTGGNTDTQYF.

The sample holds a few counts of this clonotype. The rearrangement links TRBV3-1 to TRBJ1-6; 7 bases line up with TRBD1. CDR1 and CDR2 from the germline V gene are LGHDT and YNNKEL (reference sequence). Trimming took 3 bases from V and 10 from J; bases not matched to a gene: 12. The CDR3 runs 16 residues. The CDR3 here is CASSHGPGQRGSPLHF. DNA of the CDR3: TGTGCCAGCAGCCACGGGCCGGGACAGAGAGGGTCACCCCTCCACTTT. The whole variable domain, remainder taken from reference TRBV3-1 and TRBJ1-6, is DTAVSQTPKYLVTQMGNDKSIKCEQNLGHDTMYWYKQDSKKFLKIMFSYNNKELIINETVPNRFSPKSPDKAHLNLHINSLELGDSAVYFCASSHGPGQRGSPLHFGNGTRLTVT.

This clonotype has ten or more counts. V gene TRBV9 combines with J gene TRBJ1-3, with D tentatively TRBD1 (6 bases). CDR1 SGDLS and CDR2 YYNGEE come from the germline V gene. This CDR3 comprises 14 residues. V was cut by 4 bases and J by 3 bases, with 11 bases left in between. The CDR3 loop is CASSITGIGNTIYF. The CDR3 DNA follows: TGTGCCAGCAGCATAACAGGGATTGGAAACACCATATATTTT.

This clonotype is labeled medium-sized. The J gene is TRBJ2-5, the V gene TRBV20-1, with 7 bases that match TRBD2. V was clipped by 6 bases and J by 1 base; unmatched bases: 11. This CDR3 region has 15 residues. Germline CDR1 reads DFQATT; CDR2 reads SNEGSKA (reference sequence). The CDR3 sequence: CSAPSGGSFQETQYF. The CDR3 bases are TGCAGTGCCCCATCGGGCGGGAGCTTCCAAGAGACCCAGTACTTC.

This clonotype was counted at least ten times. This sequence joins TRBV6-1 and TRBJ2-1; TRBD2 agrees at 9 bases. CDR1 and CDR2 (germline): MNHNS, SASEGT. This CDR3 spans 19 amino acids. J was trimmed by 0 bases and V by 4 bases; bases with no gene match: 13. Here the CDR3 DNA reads TGTGCCAGCAGTGCGTTGCTCGGGCGGGGGGGAAGCTCCTACAATGAGCAGTTCTTC. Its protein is CASSALLGRGGSSYNEQFF.

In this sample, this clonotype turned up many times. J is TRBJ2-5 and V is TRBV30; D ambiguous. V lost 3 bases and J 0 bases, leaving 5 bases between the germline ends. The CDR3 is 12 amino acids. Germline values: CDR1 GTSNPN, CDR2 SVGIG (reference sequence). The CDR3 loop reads CAWRQYQETQYF. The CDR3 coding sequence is TGTGCCTGGAGACAGTACCAAGAGACCCAGTACTTC.

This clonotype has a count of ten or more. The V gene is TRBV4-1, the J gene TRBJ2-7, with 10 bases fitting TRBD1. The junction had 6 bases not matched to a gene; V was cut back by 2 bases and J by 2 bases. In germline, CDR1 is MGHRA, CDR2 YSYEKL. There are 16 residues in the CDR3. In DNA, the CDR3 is TGCGCCAGCAGCCAACAAGACAGGGGGCAACCCTACGAGCAGTACTTC. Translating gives CASSQQDRGQPYEQYF.

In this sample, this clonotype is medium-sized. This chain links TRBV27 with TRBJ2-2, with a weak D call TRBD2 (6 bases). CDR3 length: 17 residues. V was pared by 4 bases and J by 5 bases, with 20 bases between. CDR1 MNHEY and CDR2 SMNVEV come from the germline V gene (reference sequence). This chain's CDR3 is CASSSLEEGVRTGELFF. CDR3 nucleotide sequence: TGTGCCAGCAGTTCGCTTGAGGAGGGAGTAAGAACCGGGGAGCTGTTTTTT.

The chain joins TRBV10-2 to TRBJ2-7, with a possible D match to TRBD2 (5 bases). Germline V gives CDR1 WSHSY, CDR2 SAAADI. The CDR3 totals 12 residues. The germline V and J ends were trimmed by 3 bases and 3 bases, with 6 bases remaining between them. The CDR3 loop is CASSDEGYEQYF. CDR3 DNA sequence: TGCGCCAGCAGTGATGAGGGCTACGAGCAGTACTTC.

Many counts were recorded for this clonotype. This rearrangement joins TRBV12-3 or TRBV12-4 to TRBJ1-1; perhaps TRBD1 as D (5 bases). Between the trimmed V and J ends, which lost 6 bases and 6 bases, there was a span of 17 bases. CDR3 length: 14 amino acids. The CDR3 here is CASSTKGIWSEAFF. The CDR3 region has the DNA TGTGCCAGCAGCACTAAGGGGATATGGTCTGAAGCTTTCTTT.

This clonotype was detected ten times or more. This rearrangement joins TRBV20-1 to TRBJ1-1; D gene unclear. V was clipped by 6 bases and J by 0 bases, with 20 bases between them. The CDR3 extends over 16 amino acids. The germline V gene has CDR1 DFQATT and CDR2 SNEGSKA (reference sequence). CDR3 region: CSAYHREGALNTEAFF. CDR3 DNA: TGCAGTGCCTACCACCGGGAGGGAGCCCTGAACACTGAAGCTTTCTTT.

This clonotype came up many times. The CDR3 loop is CASSQRSGSGTDTQYF. CDR3 coding DNA: TGTGCCAGCAGCCAACGATCCGGGAGTGGCACAGATACGCAGTATTTT. The chain joins TRBV4-2 to TRBJ2-3; tentative D call: TRBD2 (6 bases). The CDR3 runs 16 residues. V gave up 2 bases and J gave up 1 base, with 13 bases separating them. CDR1 is LGHNA and CDR2 is YNFKEQ in the germline V gene.

The CDR3 bases are TGTGCCAGCAGCCTAACGGTCCCGGGGGGGTTCCCCTACGAGCAGTACTTC. Residues: CASSLTVPGGFPYEQYF. V is TRBV11-2 and J is TRBJ2-7; 8 bases match TRBD2. The length of the CDR3 is 17 residues. V gave up 5 bases and J gave up 2 bases; unmatched junction bases: 14. Germline CDR1 and CDR2: SGHAT and FQNNGV. The full variable domain, its missing parts supplied by reference TRBV11-2 and TRBJ2-7, is EAGVAQSPRYKIIEKRQSVAFWCNPISGHATLYWYQQILGQGPKLLIQFQNNGVVDDSQLPKDRFSAERLKGVDSTLKIQPAKLEDSAVYLCASSLTVPGGFPYEQYFGPGTRLTVT.

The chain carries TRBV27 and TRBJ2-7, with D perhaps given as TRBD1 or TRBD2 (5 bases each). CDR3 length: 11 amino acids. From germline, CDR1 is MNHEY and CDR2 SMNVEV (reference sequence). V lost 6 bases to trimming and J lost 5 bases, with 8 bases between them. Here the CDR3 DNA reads TGTGCCAGCAGCTGGGGGAACGAGCAGTACTTC. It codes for CASSWGNEQYF.

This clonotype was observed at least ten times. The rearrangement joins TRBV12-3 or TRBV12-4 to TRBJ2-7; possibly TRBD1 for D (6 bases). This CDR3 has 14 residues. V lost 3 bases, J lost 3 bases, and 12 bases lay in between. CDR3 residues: CASSLGQDIYEQYF. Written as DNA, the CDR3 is TGTGCCAGCAGTTTGGGACAAGATATCTACGAGCAGTACTTC.

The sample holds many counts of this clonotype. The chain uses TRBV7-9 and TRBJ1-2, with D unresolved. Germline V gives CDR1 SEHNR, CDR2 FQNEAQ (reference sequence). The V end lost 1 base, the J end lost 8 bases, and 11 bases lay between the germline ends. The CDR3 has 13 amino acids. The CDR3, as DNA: TGTGCCAGCAGCTTAGATAGGGTAGGCGGCTACACCTTC. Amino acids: CASSLDRVGGYTF.

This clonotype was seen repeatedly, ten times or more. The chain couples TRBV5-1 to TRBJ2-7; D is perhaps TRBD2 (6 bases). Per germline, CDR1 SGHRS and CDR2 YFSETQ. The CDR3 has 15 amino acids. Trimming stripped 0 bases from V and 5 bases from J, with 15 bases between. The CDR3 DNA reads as TGCGCCAGCAGCTTGGCCGACTTGACTAGAGACGAGCAGTACTTC. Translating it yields CASSLADLTRDEQYF.